The 13 T cell receptor beta chains given below trace back to one sample, sequenced in a study of blood T cell repertoires in COVID-19. The repertoire was sequenced with immunoSEQ multiplex PCR; TCRdb's copy has only in-frame clones and lacks some. The sample holds 60,000 to 75,000 clones; 86% are singletons and the top ten take less than 2.5%. The sequenced sample consisted of peripheral blood. The source of these receptors is a man aged 25 to 45 with acute or convalescent COVID-19.

The chain uses TRBV7-3 and TRBJ2-5; the match to TRBD1 covers 7 bases. The length of the CDR3 is 14 residues. The trim removed 5 bases at V and 5 bases at J, leaving 8 bases unmatched. CDR1 and CDR2 from the germline V gene are SGHTA and FQGTGA. The CDR3 DNA sequence: TGTGCCAGCAGCACGGGACAGCTGGGGGAGACCCAGTACTTC. Protein sequence: CASSTGQLGETQYF.

This sequence joins TRBV6-5 and TRBJ1-1; 8 bases fit TRBD1. With 6 bases clipped from V and 4 bases from J, the junction kept 7 bases outside the gene matches. The CDR3 is 14 amino acids. The germline V gene encodes CDR1 MNHEY and CDR2 SVGAGI. CDR3 coding DNA: TGTGCCAGCAGCAGGACAGGGTTGATCACTGAAGCTTTCTTT. The encoded protein is CASSRTGLITEAFF.

The rearrangement joins TRBV6-2 or TRBV6-3 to TRBJ2-7, with D maybe TRBD1 (6 bases). The CDR3 contains 14 residues. Trimming cost V 2 bases and J 4 bases, with 12 bases left between them. Germline V gives CDR1 MNHEY, CDR2 SVGEGT. For the CDR3, the DNA is TGTGCCAGCAGTTACGAAACAGGGCCGTACGAGCAGTACTTC. It encodes CASSYETGPYEQYF.

This clone has a single count. This sequence joins TRBV19 and TRBJ2-3; D may be TRBD1 (6 bases). In germline, CDR1 is LNHDA, CDR2 SQIVND (reference sequence). Deletions cut 1 base from V and 2 bases from J, with 13 bases between. This CDR3 region has 16 residues. Written as DNA, the CDR3 is TGTGCCAGTAGTATAGGTTTCAGGGGAACCACAGATACGCAGTATTTT. It specifies CASSIGFRGTTDTQYF.

CDR3 residues: CASSGSNTGNTGELFF. The CDR3 DNA follows: TGTGCCAGCAGTGGTTCCAATACAGGGAACACCGGGGAGCTGTTTTTT. The gene calls are TRBV2 and TRBJ2-2, with D perhaps matching TRBD1 (5 bases). The V end lost 4 bases, the J end lost 1 base, and 13 bases lay between the germline ends. The germline CDR1 and CDR2 sequences are SNHLY and FYNNEI. CDR3 length: 16 residues.

This chain links TRBV11-3 with TRBJ1-1; the D gene is possibly TRBD1 (5 bases). V was shortened by 5 bases and J by 0 bases, with 10 bases between the two germline ends. Germline-derived CDR1 and CDR2 are SGHNT and YENEEA. This CDR3 is built from 14 residues. The CDR3 region is CASSPGGMNTEAFF. The CDR3 DNA reads as TGTGCCAGCAGCCCGGGGGGGATGAACACTGAAGCTTTCTTT.

This chain joins TRBV6-2 or TRBV6-3 and TRBJ1-5; 8 bases align to TRBD1. The junction had 9 bases not matched to a gene; V was cut back by 0 bases and J by 5 bases. CDR1 is MNHEY, CDR2 SVGEGT, per germline. The CDR3 consists of 17 residues. This CDR3 is CASSYSRRGRADQPQHF. The CDR3 DNA follows: TGTGCCAGCAGTTACTCTCGCAGGGGGCGGGCCGATCAGCCCCAGCATTTT.

There are a few counts of this clone. The V gene is TRBV29-1, the J gene TRBJ1-4; TRBD1 is a possible D gene (5 bases). The length of the CDR3 is 13 residues. V shed 2 bases and J shed 1 base, with 5 bases lying between them. The germline V gene encodes CDR1 SQVTM and CDR2 ANQGSEA. The chain's CDR3 is CSVERGTNEKLFF. CDR3 sequence (DNA): TGCAGCGTTGAAAGGGGAACTAATGAAAAACTGTTTTTT.

The chain has TRBV3-1 (or the pseudogene TRBV3-2) and TRBJ1-4; D might be TRBD1 (6 bases). CDR1 LGHDT and CDR2 YNNKEL come from the germline V gene (reference sequence). Trimming took off 4 bases at V and 10 bases at J, with 22 bases between the two ends. CDR3 length equals 16 residues. This chain's CDR3 is CASSPRGGGFGGKLFF. The CDR3 bases are TGTGCCAGCAGCCCAAGAGGGGGGGGCTTCGGCGGAAAACTGTTTTTT.

This clone is labeled medium-sized (0.01 to 0.1%). The chain couples TRBV16 to TRBJ1-3; a possible D gene is TRBD1 (6 bases). V gave up 6 bases and J gave up 0 bases, with 12 bases separating them. The germline CDR1 and CDR2 sequences are KGHSY and FQNENV. This CDR3 has 15 residues. DNA of the CDR3: TGTGCCAGCAGATCGGACAGTCTCTCTGGAAACACCATATATTTT. Protein product: CASRSDSLSGNTIYF. Supplemented by reference TRBV16 and TRBJ1-3, the full variable domain reads GEEVAQTPKHLVRGEGQKAKLYCAPIKGHSYVFWYQQVLKNEFKFLISFQNENVFDETGMPKERFSAKCLPNSPCSLEIQATKLEDSAVYFCASRSDSLSGNTIYFGEGSWLTVV.

This chain links TRBV7-2 with TRBJ1-1; 9 bases are a match to TRBD1. Germline values: CDR1 SGHTA, CDR2 FQGNSA. The V segment lost 0 bases and the J segment 7 bases; nucleotides outside the gene matches: 3. This CDR3 has 14 amino acids. The CDR3 sequence is CASSLAQGAGEAFF. The CDR3 bases are TGTGCCAGCAGCTTAGCACAGGGGGCAGGTGAAGCTTTCTTT.

The chain is built from TRBV19 and TRBJ2-5; 7 nucleotides match TRBD1. From germline, CDR1 is LNHDA and CDR2 SQIVND (reference sequence). V dropped 3 bases and J dropped 2; count of bases not matched to a gene: 6. This CDR3 is built from 15 residues. The CDR3 loop reads CASSISWGQQETQYF. CDR3 sequence (DNA): TGTGCCAGTAGTATCTCTTGGGGACAGCAAGAGACCCAGTACTTC.

This clone has just one count. The chain has TRBV3-1 (or the pseudogene TRBV3-2) and TRBJ1-6; possible D gene TRBD1, 6 bases. This CDR3 comprises 15 residues. V lost 5 bases to trimming and J lost 5 bases, with 13 bases between them. Germline values: CDR1 LGHDT, CDR2 YNNKEL (reference sequence). The chain's CDR3 is CASSARDNNNSPLHF. CDR3 DNA sequence: TGTGCCAGCAGCGCCCGGGACAACAATAATTCACCCCTCCACTTT.